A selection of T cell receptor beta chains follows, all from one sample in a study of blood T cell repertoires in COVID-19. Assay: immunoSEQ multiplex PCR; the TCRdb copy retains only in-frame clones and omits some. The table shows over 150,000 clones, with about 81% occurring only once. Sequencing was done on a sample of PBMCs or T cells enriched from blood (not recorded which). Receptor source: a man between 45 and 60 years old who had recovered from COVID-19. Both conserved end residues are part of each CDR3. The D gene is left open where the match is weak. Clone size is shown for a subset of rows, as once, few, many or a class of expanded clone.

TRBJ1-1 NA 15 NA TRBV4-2 CASSQSGSYGTEAFF TGTGCCAGCAGCCAATCGGGATCCTACGGGACTGAAGCTTTCTTT
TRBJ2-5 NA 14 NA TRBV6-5 CASRPGHSQETQYF TGTGCCAGCAGGCCCGGTCACAGCCAAGAGACCCAGTACTTC
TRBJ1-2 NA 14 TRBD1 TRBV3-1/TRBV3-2 CASRPAGTGSGYTF TGTGCCAGCAGACCGGCCGGGACAGGGAGTGGCTACACCTTC
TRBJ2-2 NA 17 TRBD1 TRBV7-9 CASSFSLGQTNTGELFF TGTGCCAGCAGCTTCTCGCTGGGACAGACGAACACCGGGGAGCTGTTTTTT
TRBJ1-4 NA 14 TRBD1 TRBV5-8 CASSRDRVAEKLFF TGTGCCAGCAGCCGGGACAGGGTGGCCGAAAAACTGTTTTTT
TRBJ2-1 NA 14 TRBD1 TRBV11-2 CASRGQDSYNEQFF TGTGCCAGCCGCGGACAGGACTCCTACAATGAGCAGTTCTTC
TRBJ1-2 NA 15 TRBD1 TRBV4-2 CASSQESGTGSGYTF TGTGCCAGCAGCCAAGAGTCCGGGACAGGGAGCGGCTACACCTTC
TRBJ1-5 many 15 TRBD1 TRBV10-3 CAISEWTGSNQPQHF TGTGCCATCAGTGAGTGGACAGGTAGCAATCAGCCCCAGCATTTT
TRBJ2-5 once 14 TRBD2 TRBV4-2 CASSQELARETQYF TGTGCCAGCAGCCAAGAACTAGCGCGGGAGACCCAGTACTTC
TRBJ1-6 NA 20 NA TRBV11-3 CASSPRSGGIGPSYNSPLHF TGTGCCAGCAGCCCGCGCTCGGGAGGAATCGGGCCCTCCTATAATTCACCCCTCCACTTT